This TCR beta chain was captured in a study of identical twins. Study results and limitations: Less excess twin sharing appeared in beta out-of-frame sequences.

The CDR3 consists of 13 residues. Trimming took off 2 bases at V and 5 bases at J, with 9 bases between the two ends. In germline, CDR1 is LNHNV, CDR2 YYDKDF (reference sequence). TCRdb analysed the 5' RACE reads with MiXCR anew, one entry per CDR3 protein. The sample lists fewer than 550,000 distinct CDR3 sequences; 13% to 15% were seen once. This clonotype was detected only a few times. The antigen is undetermined. The sample was also linked to a second study, of yellow fever vaccine responses in identical twins.

This clonotype was sampled from a young woman in good health. The source material was CD4+ T cells sorted from blood. The chain couples TRBV15 to TRBJ1-2; D might be TRBD1 (6 bases). For the CDR3, the DNA is TGTGCCACCAGCAGACCAGGGGTGTATGGCTACACCTTC. Its protein is CATSRPGVYGYTF.